These 12 T cell receptor beta chains were all obtained from the same sample, sequenced in a study of blood T cell repertoires in COVID-19 (dated by TCRdb to 2019 to 2021). Libraries were prepared through the immunoSEQ multiplex PCR assay. Entries here come from immuneACCESS through TCRdb and include only in-frame sequences with V and J called. Some clones fail to appear in such tables; in the studies checked, an unresolved V gene covers under half of the shortfall, and the cause of the remainder is unknown. Recorded for this sample are tens of thousands of clones; roughly four fifths of them occurred a single time. The ten largest clonotypes hold around 19% of the sample. Material for sequencing was peripheral blood. Receptors originate from a woman of 80 years or more with active or convalescent COVID-19.

This clone has more than one count but fewer than ten. V usage is TRBV5-4 and J usage is TRBJ2-7, with 8 bases matching TRBD1. Germline assignment: CDR1 SGHNT and CDR2 YYREEE (reference sequence). The junction had 10 bases not matched to a gene; V was cut back by 4 bases and J by 4 bases. This CDR3 region has 15 residues. The CDR3 DNA reads as TGTGCCAGCAGCCAACCGGACAGGGTAGGATACGAGCAGTACTTC. Its translation: CASSQPDRVGYEQYF.

The rearrangement links TRBV6-2 or TRBV6-3 to TRBJ2-3; 8 nucleotides align to TRBD2. Germline V gene sequence: CDR1 MNHEY, CDR2 SVGEGT. This CDR3 comprises 16 residues. After removal of 4 bases from V and 5 bases from J, the junction contained 11 bases not matched to a gene. The DNA of the CDR3 is TGTGCCAGCAGTTCATGGAGCGGGGGTGCGCAAGATACGCAGTATTTT. Translated: CASSSWSGGAQDTQYF.

This chain connects TRBV6-5 to TRBJ1-3; D is uncertain. This CDR3 is 12 amino acids long. Germline V gives CDR1 MNHEY, CDR2 SVGAGI. V lost 6 bases and J 8 bases, leaving 11 bases between the germline ends. The CDR3 region has the DNA TGTGCCAGCAGCCCCCCTACTCACACCATATATTTT. It specifies CASSPPTHTIYF.

J is TRBJ2-7 and V is TRBV12-5; the D gene is possibly TRBD2 (5 bases). Germline V gene sequence: CDR1 LGHNT, CDR2 FRNRAP. Trimming cost V 6 bases and J 3 bases, with 15 bases left between them. This CDR3 has 14 residues. The CDR3 DNA sequence: TGTGCTAGTGGAGGCGGGCCCCCACTCTACGAGCAGTACTTC. It encodes CASGGGPPLYEQYF.

This clone was seen more than once but under ten times. The V and J genes are TRBV30 and TRBJ1-2; 7 positions match TRBD1. This CDR3 is 13 amino acids long. From germline, CDR1 is GTSNPN and CDR2 SVGIG (reference sequence). With 8 bases clipped from V and 7 bases from J, the junction kept 13 bases outside the gene matches. CDR3 loop: CAAAGDRDGGYTF. CDR3 nucleotides: TGTGCCGCCGCCGGAGACAGGGACGGTGGCTACACCTTC.

The V call is TRBV5-1, the J call TRBJ2-5; D is uncertain. The CDR3 has 13 residues. Germline CDR1 reads SGHRS; CDR2 reads YFSETQ. V was cut by 0 bases and J by 5 bases, with 8 bases left in between. CDR3 region: CASSLDLRETQYF. The CDR3 nucleotides read TGCGCCAGCAGCTTGGATCTGAGGGAGACCCAGTACTTC.

This clone has a single count. V is TRBV9 and J is TRBJ1-1; D is ambiguous. The CDR3 runs to 15 residues. Trimming took 0 bases from V and 6 from J, leaving 15 bases between them. Germline V gene sequence: CDR1 SGDLS, CDR2 YYNGEE. For the CDR3, the DNA is TGTGCCAGCAGCGTAGCCGAGGGCACATACGCTGAAGCTTTCTTT. This gives the protein CASSVAEGTYAEAFF. Combining the CDR3 with reference TRBV9 and TRBJ1-1 gives the whole variable domain DSGVTQTPKHLITATGQRVTLRCSPRSGDLSVYWYQQSLDQGLQFLIQYYNGEERAKGNILERFSAQQFPDLHSELNLSSLELGDSALYFCASSVAEGTYAEAFFGQGTRLTVV.

The CDR3 coding sequence is TGTGCCAGCAGCCAGGGTCAAGGGGCCAAAGCTTTCTTT. Translated: CASSQGQGAKAFF. The chain combines TRBV3-1 (or the pseudogene TRBV3-2) with TRBJ1-1; D is possibly TRBD1 (5 bases). Between the trimmed V and J ends, which lost 3 bases and 9 bases, there was a span of 14 bases. The length of the CDR3 is 13 residues. CDR1 is LGHDT, CDR2 YNNKEL, per germline (reference sequence).

The rearrangement joins TRBV7-9 to TRBJ2-1; tentative D call: TRBD2 (5 bases). Germline CDR1 and CDR2: SEHNR and FQNEAQ (reference sequence). The V and J ends lost 8 bases and 8 bases respectively, with 16 bases between them. The CDR3 is made up of 13 amino acids. CDR3: CASGHHERDEQFF. CDR3 nucleotides: TGTGCCAGCGGTCACCACGAGAGGGATGAGCAGTTCTTC.

The rearrangement uses TRBV2 and TRBJ1-1, with D possibly TRBD1 on 6 matching bases. V dropped 9 bases and J dropped 0 bases, with 11 bases sitting between them. CDR3 length: 13 amino acids. CDR1 is SNHLY, CDR2 FYNNEI, per germline. CDR3 in DNA: TGTGCCAGTTTCAGGGGAATGAACACTGAAGCTTTCTTT. Its protein is CASFRGMNTEAFF.

CDR3 protein: CASSRTGEVGEQYF. The CDR3, as DNA: TGTGCCAGTAGCCGGACAGGGGAGGTCGGCGAGCAGTACTTC. The chain is built from TRBV19 and TRBJ2-7, with 9 bases matching TRBD1. Germline V lookup: CDR1 LNHDA, CDR2 SQIVND (reference sequence). V lost 6 bases to trimming and J lost 6 bases; unmatched junction nucleotides: 9. The CDR3 has 14 residues.

The rearrangement uses TRBV20-1 and TRBJ1-1; D unresolved. The germline CDR1 and CDR2 sequences are DFQATT and SNEGSKA (reference sequence). V was trimmed by 6 bases and J by 10 bases, leaving 15 bases between them. This CDR3 comprises 11 residues. CDR3 nucleotide sequence: TGCAGTGCAGGATCGCCCCGGGGAGCTTTCTTT. Translated: CSAGSPRGAFF.